This T cell receptor (beta chain) was sequenced in a study of neoadjuvant anti-PD-1 for oral cavity cancer (dated by TCRdb to the early 2020s). Background for the entire study: Three to four biweekly doses of nivolumab at 3 mg/kg were mostly administered to patients before curative-intent surgical resection. Patients who did not progress were given a fourth nivolumab dose at about day 43 and had definitive surgical resection on days 50-56. Under RECIST 1.1, patients with complete response, partial response or stable disease were classed as responders, and patients with progression were classed as non-responders. The parent correlative cohort had over ten patients and a response rate of roughly 32%. Overall results and qualifications from the work: Only a few patients per response group were included in the TCR analyses, and the authors called for validation in larger cohorts. Higher pretreatment blood Treg/Th17 ratios correlated with higher pretreatment blood TCRbeta clonality and lower post-treatment tumor TCRbeta clonality. After neoadjuvant nivolumab, T cell clonality (Gini index) in PBMCs was significantly higher in non-responders than in responders.

Regarding this clone: Its antigen specificity is not known. Base quality data are lacking; no much larger clone is found one base away.

PBMC libraries used mostly about 0.5 ug of input genomic DNA for deep sequencing, with six replicates per sample. TCRbeta libraries were prepared with the immunoSEQ hsTCRbeta kit according to the manufacturer's instructions. The finished libraries were brought together in one pool at 2.5 to 3.5 nM, which was then read using an Illumina NovaSeq 6000 S4 flow cell. The original pipeline was this. Raw data preprocessing and quality control were performed with the immunoSEQ Analyzer. The analysis was restricted to productive rearrangements, with each unique CDR3 amino acid sequence defining a clonotype. Using the R package tcR, the researchers computed the Gini-Simpson index as their estimate of repertoire clonality. Student's t test was used to compare Gini indices, and Pearson correlation was used to assess associations with tumor size change. As stored in TCRdb, this immuneACCESS dataset retains in-frame rearrangements with V and J assigned. A fraction of the clones does not appear; measured against another copy, unresolved V genes explain less than half of the discrepancy, and the remainder lacks a known reason. That table is the source of V, J and clone size, and D and trimming were worked out from the DNA. The sample table records several thousand clones; around 60% of these occur just once. The ten largest clones capture 4% to 4.5% of the sample.

Read against the paper, the sample's time point label means: after neoadjuvant nivolumab, at surgical resection. Patients had been newly diagnosed with stage II-IVA oral cavity squamous cell carcinoma, and no prior systemic or radiation treatment had been given to the patients. The cohort consisted of patients with HPV-negative, locally advanced oral cavity squamous cell carcinoma. Peripheral blood mononuclear cells were analyzed directly and were not maintained or expanded in culture. Samples were obtained from a longitudinal correlative study of a single-arm phase II trial of neoadjuvant nivolumab in oral cavity squamous cell carcinoma. Subject-matched pre- and post-treatment PBMCs and tumors from three responders and three non-responders were subjected to genomic DNA-based TCRbeta sequencing. Peripheral blood mononuclear cells were collected once before nivolumab treatment and again after treatment, at the time of surgery. The Maxwell RSC DNA from Cells kit was used to isolate genomic DNA from PBMCs.

Per the germline V gene, MNHEY is the CDR1 and SVGAGI is the CDR2. V has 6 bases trimmed and J has 7 bases trimmed; junction bases matching no gene number 4. The CDR3 sequence holds 14 residues, the cysteine and phenylalanine included. Here the CDR3 DNA is all that survives: 42 bases in frame from base 1. The rearrangement combines TRBV6-5 with TRBJ1-6, and TRBD1 aligns with 9 junction nucleotides. The clonotype comes from a person aged 35-79 years with oral cavity squamous cell carcinoma. Sequencing was performed on PBMCs, taken after nivolumab (anti-PD-1) treatment. Here the CDR3 is given as CASSPDRGNSPLHF. In nucleotides, the sequence is TGTGCCAGCAGCCCGGACAGGGGAAATTCACCCCTCCACTTT.